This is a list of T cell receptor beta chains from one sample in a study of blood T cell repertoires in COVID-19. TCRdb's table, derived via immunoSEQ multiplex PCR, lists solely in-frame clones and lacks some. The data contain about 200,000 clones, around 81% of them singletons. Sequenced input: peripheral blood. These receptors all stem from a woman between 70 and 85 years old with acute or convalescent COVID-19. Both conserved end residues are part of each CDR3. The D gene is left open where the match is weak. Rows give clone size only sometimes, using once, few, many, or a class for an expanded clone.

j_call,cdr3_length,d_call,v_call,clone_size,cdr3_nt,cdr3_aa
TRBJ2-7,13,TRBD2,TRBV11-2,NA,TGTGCCAGCAGCTTAGGACTAGCGGGAGAGCAGTACTTC,CASSLGLAGEQYF
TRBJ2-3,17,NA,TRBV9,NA,TGTGCCAGCAGCGTAGGTCCGGCTAGCGCCTCCACAGATACGCAGTATTTT,CASSVGPASASTDTQYF
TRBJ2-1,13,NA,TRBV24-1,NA,TGTGCCACCAGTGTGAACACCTACAATGAGCAGTTCTTC,CATSVNTYNEQFF
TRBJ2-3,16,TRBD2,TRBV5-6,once,TGTGCCAGCAGCCCCAAGGGTAGCGGGAGTGGAGATACGCAGTATTTT,CASSPKGSGSGDTQYF
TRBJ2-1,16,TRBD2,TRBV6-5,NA,TGTGCCAGCAGTTTAGGACTAGCGTTAACCTACAATGAGCAGTTCTTC,CASSLGLALTYNEQFF
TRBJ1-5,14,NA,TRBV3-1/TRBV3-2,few,TGTGCCAGCAGCCAAGGTTGGGGGGGTCAGCCCCAGCATTTT,CASSQGWGGQPQHF
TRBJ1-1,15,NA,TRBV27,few,TGTGCCAGCAGACCTTCGGGTGGGGGGGGGACTGAAGCTTTCTTT,CASRPSGGGGTEAFF
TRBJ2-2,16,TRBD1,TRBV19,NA,TGTGCCAGTAGTATAGTCGCAGGGGGCGCCGCCGGGGAGCTGTTTTTT,CASSIVAGGAAGELFF
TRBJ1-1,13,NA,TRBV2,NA,TGTGCCAGCAGTGAAGGGTCGCGGACTGAAGCTTTCTTT,CASSEGSRTEAFF
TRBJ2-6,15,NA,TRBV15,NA,TGTGCCACCAGCCCCCGCAGCTCTGGGGCCAACGTCCTGACTTTC,CATSPRSSGANVLTF
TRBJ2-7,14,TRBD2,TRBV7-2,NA,TGTGCCAGCAGCACCGGACTAGCCCTCTACGAGCAGTACTTC,CASSTGLALYEQYF
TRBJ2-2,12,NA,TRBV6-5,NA,TGTGCCAGCACTTCAGTTACCGGGGAGCTGTTTTTT,CASTSVTGELFF
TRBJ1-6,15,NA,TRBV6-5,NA,TGTGCCAGCAGACCTCAGAGGGCCTATAATTCACCCCTCCACTTT,CASRPQRAYNSPLHF
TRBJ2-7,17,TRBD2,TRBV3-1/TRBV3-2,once,TGTGCCAGCAGCCAAGATTTGACTAGCGGGATTCGGGACGAGCAGTACTTC,CASSQDLTSGIRDEQYF
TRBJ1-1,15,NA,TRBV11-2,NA,TGTGCCAGCAGTCTTGAGGGACTCCCGAACACTGAAGCTTTCTTT,CASSLEGLPNTEAFF